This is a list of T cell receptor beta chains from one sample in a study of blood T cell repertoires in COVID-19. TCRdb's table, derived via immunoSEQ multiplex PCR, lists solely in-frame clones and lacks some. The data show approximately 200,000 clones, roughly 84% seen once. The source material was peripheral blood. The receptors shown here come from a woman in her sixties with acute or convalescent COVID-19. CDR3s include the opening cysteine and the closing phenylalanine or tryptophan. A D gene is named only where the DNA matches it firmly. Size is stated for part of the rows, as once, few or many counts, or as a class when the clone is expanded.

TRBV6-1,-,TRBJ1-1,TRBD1,TGTGCCAGCAGTGAGGACAGGGGAACAACAGCTTTCTTT,CASSEDRGTTAFF
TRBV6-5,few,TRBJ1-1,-,TGTGCCAGCAGTTCCCCCAGCACTGAAGCTTTCTTT,CASSSPSTEAFF
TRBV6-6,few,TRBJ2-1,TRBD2,TGTGCCAGCAGGCCCCGGGGCGCGGGGGGGTACAATGAGCAGTTCTTC,CASRPRGAGGYNEQFF
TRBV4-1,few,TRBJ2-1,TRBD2,TGCGCCAGCAGCCGAGGGCCTTCTAGCGGGGGGATAACGAGCTCCTACAATGAGCAGTTCTTC,CASSRGPSSGGITSSYNEQFF
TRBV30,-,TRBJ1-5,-,TGTGCCTGGAGTTCAGGGTCGGATCAGCCCCAGCATTTT,CAWSSGSDQPQHF
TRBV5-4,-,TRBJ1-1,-,TGTGCCAGCAGCTTGGGTACGCGTGGTACTAACACTGAAGCTTTCTTT,CASSLGTRGTNTEAFF
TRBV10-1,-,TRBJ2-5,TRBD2,TGCGCCCGCACTAAGCGGGGGTGTCAAGAGACCCAGTACTTC,CARTKRGCQETQYF
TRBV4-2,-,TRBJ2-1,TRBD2,TGTGCCAGCAGCCAAGAGGGACTAGCGGGGTCGGGTGAGCAGTTCTTC,CASSQEGLAGSGEQFF
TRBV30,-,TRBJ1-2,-,TGTGCCTGGAGTCGGGACACCTATGGCTACACCTTC,CAWSRDTYGYTF
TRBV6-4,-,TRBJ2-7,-,TGTGCCAGCAGTGACCCGACAGGTACCTGGGACGAGCAGTACTTC,CASSDPTGTWDEQYF
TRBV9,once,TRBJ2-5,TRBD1,TGTGCCAGCAGCGGACGACAGGGGGCTGTGGAGACCCAGTACTTC,CASSGRQGAVETQYF
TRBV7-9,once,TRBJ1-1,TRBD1,TGTGCCAGCAGCGCCGGACAGGGGGTGAACACTGAAGCTTTCTTT,CASSAGQGVNTEAFF
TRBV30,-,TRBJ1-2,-,TGTGCCTGGAGTGTACCGGGCTATGGCTACACCTTC,CAWSVPGYGYTF
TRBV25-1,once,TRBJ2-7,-,TGTGCCAGCAGTGAATCAGGGGTACACTCTCGGGAGCAGTACTTC,CASSESGVHSREQYF
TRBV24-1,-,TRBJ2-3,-,TGTGCCACCAGTGATTTGCAGGAGGTCACAGATACGCAGTATTTT,CATSDLQEVTDTQYF
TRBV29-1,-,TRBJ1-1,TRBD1,TGCAGCGCCAAGGGACAGGGGAACACTGAAGCTTTCTTT,CSAKGQGNTEAFF
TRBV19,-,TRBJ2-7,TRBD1,TGTGCCAGTAGCGCACCTGGACAGGGCGCGAGATCCTACGAGCAGTACTTC,CASSAPGQGARSYEQYF
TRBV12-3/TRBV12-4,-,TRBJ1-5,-,TGTGCCAGCAGTTTAAATTTTCGGCAGCCCCAGCATTTT,CASSLNFRQPQHF
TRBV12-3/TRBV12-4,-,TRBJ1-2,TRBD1,TGTGCCAGCACCTCGGACAGGGGGCTAGGCTACACCTTC,CASTSDRGLGYTF
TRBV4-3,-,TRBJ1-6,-,TGCGCCAGCAGCCAATGGCTTCCTCCCGATTCACCCCTCCACTTT,CASSQWLPPDSPLHF
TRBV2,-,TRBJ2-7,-,TGTGCCAGCAGGGAGTCGATTTTTGAGCAGTACTTC,CASRESIFEQYF
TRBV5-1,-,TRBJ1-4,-,TGCGCCAGCAGCTTGTCGGGAGATCGTAATGAAAAACTGTTTTTT,CASSLSGDRNEKLFF
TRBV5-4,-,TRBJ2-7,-,TGTGCCAGCAGCCCCACGACAGGCTCCTACGAGCAGTACTTC,CASSPTTGSYEQYF
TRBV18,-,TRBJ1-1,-,TGTGCCAGCTCAGGGACTTTAAACACTGAAGCTTTCTTT,CASSGTLNTEAFF
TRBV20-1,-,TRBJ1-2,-,TGCAGTGCTAGGGTCACAGGCGCCTACACCTTC,CSARVTGAYTF
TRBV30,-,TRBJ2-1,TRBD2,TGTGCCTGGAGGGATCGGACTAGCGGGCCTAACAATGAGCAGTTCTTC,CAWRDRTSGPNNEQFF
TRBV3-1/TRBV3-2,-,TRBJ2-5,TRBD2,TGTGCCAGCAGCCAACTAGCGGGGCAAGAGACCCAGTACTTC,CASSQLAGQETQYF
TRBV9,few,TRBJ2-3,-,TGTGCCAGCAGCGTAGGGGGCAGGGCCACAGATACGCAGTATTTT,CASSVGGRATDTQYF
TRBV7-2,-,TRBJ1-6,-,TGTGCCAGCAGCTTAGTGGGAGGAGCTGATTCACCCCTCCACTTT,CASSLVGGADSPLHF
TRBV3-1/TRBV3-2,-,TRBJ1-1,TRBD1,TGTGCCAGCAGCCGTCCCCGGGCACAGGGGACCACTGAAGCTTTCTTT,CASSRPRAQGTTEAFF
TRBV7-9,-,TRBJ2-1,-,TGTGCCAGCAGCACCGGACAATACAATGAGCAGTTCTTC,CASSTGQYNEQFF
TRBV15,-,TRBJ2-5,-,TGTGCCACCGGGGGGGAGACCCAGTACTTC,CATGGETQYF
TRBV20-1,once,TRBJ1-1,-,TGCAGTGCTAAACATAACACTGAAGCTTTCTTT,CSAKHNTEAFF
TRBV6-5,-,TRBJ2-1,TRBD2,TGTGCCAGCCTCCAGCGGGGAATGGGCAATGAGCAGTTCTTC,CASLQRGMGNEQFF
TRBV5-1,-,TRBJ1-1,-,TGCGCCAGCAGCTTGAGGGGAGCCGGGAGTGAAGCTTTCTTT,CASSLRGAGSEAFF
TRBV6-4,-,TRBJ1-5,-,TGTGCCAGCAGTACTCAGGGTGGCAATCAGCCCCAGCATTTT,CASSTQGGNQPQHF
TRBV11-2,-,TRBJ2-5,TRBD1,TGTGCCAGCAGCTTAGCCTGGGGACAGGGACAAGAGACCCAGTACTTC,CASSLAWGQGQETQYF
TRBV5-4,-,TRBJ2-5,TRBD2,TGTGCCAGCAGCCCAGGGACTAGCGGGGGGTTAGAGACCCAGTACTTC,CASSPGTSGGLETQYF
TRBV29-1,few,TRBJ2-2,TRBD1,TGCAGCGTTCAGGGACAGGACAGGAACACCGGGGAGCTGTTTTTT,CSVQGQDRNTGELFF
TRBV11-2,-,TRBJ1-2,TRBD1,TGTGCCAGCAGCCACGGGACAGCCGACCTCTATGGCTACACCTTC,CASSHGTADLYGYTF
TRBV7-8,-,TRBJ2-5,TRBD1,TGTGCCAGCAGCTTGCCGGGACAGGGGTATTCCCAAGAGACCCAGTACTTC,CASSLPGQGYSQETQYF
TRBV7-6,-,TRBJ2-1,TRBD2,TGTGCCAGCAGCTTCCTAGCGGGGGGGCCTGGCGAGCAGTTCTTC,CASSFLAGGPGEQFF
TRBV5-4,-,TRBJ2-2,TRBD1,TGTGCCAGCGGAAACAGGGGTAGTCAGTCGAACACCGGGGAGCTGTTTTTT,CASGNRGSQSNTGELFF
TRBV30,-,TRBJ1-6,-,TGTGCCTGGAGGGCCCCGGGCTCCTATAATTCACCCCTCCACTTT,CAWRAPGSYNSPLHF
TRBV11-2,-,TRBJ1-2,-,TGTGCCAGCAGCTTAGGCCTGGCGGGGCAGGGAGGCTACACCTTC,CASSLGLAGQGGYTF
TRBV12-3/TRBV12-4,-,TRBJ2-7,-,TGTGCCAGCAGTTTAGACAGAATGGATGAGCAGTACTTC,CASSLDRMDEQYF
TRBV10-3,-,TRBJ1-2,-,TGTGCCATCAGTGAGCAGACATATGGCTACACCTTC,CAISEQTYGYTF
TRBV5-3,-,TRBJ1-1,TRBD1,TGTGCCAGAAGCAACGGACAGGGAATGAACACTGAAGCTTTCTTT,CARSNGQGMNTEAFF
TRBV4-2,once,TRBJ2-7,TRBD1,TGTGCCAGCAGCCAAGTGACAGGGGGCTACGAGCAGTACTTC,CASSQVTGGYEQYF
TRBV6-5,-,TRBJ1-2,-,TGTGCCAGTAAGACCCGAAGTACGGAGGGTAGCTACACCTTC,CASKTRSTEGSYTF
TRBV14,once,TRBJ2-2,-,TGTGCCAGCAGCCAAGTAAGGGGAGGGGAGCTGTTTTTT,CASSQVRGGELFF
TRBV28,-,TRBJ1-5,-,TGTGCCAGCAGTCTGGGGACATTGGGGCAGCCCCAGCATTTT,CASSLGTLGQPQHF